This TCR beta chain was sequenced during a study of blood T cell repertoires in COVID-19. Method: immunoSEQ multiplex PCR; TCRdb's copy keeps in-frame clones and lacks some. The data hold about 160,000 clones, with 70% to 90% observed a single time. Germline V lookup: CDR1 SQVTM, CDR2 ANQGSEA. CDR3 length equals 15 residues. V was shortened by 6 bases and J by 6 bases, with 21 bases between the two germline ends. This clone was detected a few times. Followed longitudinally, the Seattle patients had been enrolled during active infection. The rearrangement links TRBV29-1 to TRBJ2-1, with a weak D call TRBD2 (6 bases). The sequence was obtained from an elderly man with COVID-19, enrolled during active disease. The sample consisted of peripheral blood. The CDR3 DNA reads TGCAGCGTCCCCGCTGGCCTTGGGCGGGGCAATGAGCAGTTCTTC. Its translation is CSVPAGLGRGNEQFF.